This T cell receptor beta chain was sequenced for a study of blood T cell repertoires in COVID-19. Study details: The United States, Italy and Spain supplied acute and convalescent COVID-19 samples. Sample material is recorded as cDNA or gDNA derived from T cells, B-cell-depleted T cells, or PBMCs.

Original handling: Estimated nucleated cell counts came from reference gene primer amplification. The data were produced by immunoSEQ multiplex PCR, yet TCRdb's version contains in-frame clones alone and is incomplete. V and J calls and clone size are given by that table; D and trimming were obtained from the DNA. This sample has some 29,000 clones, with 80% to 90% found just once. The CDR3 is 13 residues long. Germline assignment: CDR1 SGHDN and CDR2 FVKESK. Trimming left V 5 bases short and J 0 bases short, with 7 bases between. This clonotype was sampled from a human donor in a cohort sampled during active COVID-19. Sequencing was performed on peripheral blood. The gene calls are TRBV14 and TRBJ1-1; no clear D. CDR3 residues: CASSSGLNTEAFF. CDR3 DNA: TGTGCCAGCAGCTCCGGTTTGAACACTGAAGCTTTCTTT.